Presented here are 3 T cell receptor beta chains from one specimen sequenced in a study of shared clonotypes between healthy human individuals. The data were produced by immunoSEQ multiplex PCR, yet TCRdb's version contains in-frame clones alone and is incomplete. Of roughly 1,000,000 clones in the sample, approximately 80% were seen once. What was sequenced was memory CD4+ T cells from PBMCs. Subset of the sample: CD45RA-negative fraction. Receptors were obtained from a man aged 18-30 years in good health. Some clones in this sample may be carry-over from other donors' samples.

V and J are TRBV28 and TRBJ2-7; D gene uncertain. The CDR3 spans 11 residues. Germline V gene sequence: CDR1 MDHEN, CDR2 SYDVKM. Deletions cut 8 bases from V and 4 bases from J, with 9 bases between. This CDR3 reads CASGLKYEQYF. CDR3 coding DNA: TGTGCCAGCGGCCTTAAATACGAGCAGTACTTC.

This clone was counted a single time. J is TRBJ2-5 and V is TRBV18; 8 nucleotides align to TRBD2. Germline assignment: CDR1 KGHSH and CDR2 LQKENI. The CDR3 has 15 amino acids. Unmatched junction bases numbered 5, after V lost 3 bases and J lost 2 bases. For the CDR3, the DNA is TGTGCCAGCTCACCCATACTAGCGGCACAAGAGACCCAGTACTTC. This codes for CASSPILAAQETQYF.

The V call is TRBV11-2, the J call TRBJ2-2, with 13 bases aligning to TRBD2. Germline assignment: CDR1 SGHAT and CDR2 FQNNGV. The V gene end was trimmed by 5 bases and the J gene end by 5 bases; junction bases not matched to a gene: 5. The CDR3 spans 16 residues. This CDR3 is CASSATSGRVTGELFF. In DNA, the CDR3 is TGTGCCAGCAGCGCAACTAGCGGGAGGGTAACCGGGGAGCTGTTTTTT.